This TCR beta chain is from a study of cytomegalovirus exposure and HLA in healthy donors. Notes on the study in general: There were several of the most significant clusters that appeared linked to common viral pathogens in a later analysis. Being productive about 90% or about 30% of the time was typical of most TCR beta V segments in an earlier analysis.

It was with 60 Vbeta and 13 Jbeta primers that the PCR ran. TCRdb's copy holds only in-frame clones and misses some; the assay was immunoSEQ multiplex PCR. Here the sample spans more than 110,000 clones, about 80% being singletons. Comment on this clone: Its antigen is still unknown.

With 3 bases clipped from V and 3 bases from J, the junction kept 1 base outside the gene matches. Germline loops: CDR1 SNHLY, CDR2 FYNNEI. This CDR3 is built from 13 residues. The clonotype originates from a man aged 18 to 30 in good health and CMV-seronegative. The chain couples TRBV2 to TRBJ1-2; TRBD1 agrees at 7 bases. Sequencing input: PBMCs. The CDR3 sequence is CASSDTGDYGYTF. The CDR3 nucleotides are TGTGCCAGCAGTGATACAGGGGACTATGGCTACACCTTC.